This TCR beta chain was recovered during a study of T cells in Graves' hyperthyroidism and ophthalmopathy. Findings of the study overall: In the analysis, a 13 V-J model separated ophthalmopathy from stable hyperthyroidism.

Exclusion of patients followed from uncontrolled infection, other autoimmune disease, pregnancy or lactation. Template material for amplifying TCR beta CDR3 regions consisted of RNA transcripts. First-round RT-PCR of the TCR CDR3 relied on the HTBI primer set. Via MiXCR, TCRdb re-called the multiplex PCR reads, giving one row per CDR3 protein. The table shows around 560,000 distinct CDR3 sequences, with approximately 15% occurring only once. Points on this clonotype: The antigen is undetermined.

Germline V gives CDR1 SNHLY, CDR2 FYNNEI. This CDR3 spans 14 amino acids. After removal of 7 bases from V and 3 bases from J, the junction contained 7 bases not matched to a gene. The chain joins TRBV2 to TRBJ1-1, with 8 nucleotides matching TRBD1. The receptor was derived from a woman aged 18-29 years with Graves' hyperthyroidism. Sequencing used blood. CDR3 sequence: CASMGDRRDTEAFF. The CDR3 DNA sequence: TGTGCCAGCATGGGGGACAGGCGGGACACTGAAGCTTTCTTT. Complete variable domain (other parts from reference TRBV2 and TRBJ1-1): EPEVTQTPSHQVTQMGQEVILRCVPISNHLYFYWYRQILGQKVEFLVSFYNNEISEKSEIFDDQFSVERPDGSNFTLKIRSTKLEDSAMYFCASMGDRRDTEAFFGQGTRLTVV.